What follows is one TCR beta chain and its context. This clonotype was counted at least ten times. It has no known antigen specificity. The sample holds no much larger clone one base away, and base qualities are not on file. The data stem from a study of Graves' ophthalmopathy and Graves' hyperthyroidism (dated by TCRdb to 2017 to 2018). Regarding the complete study: Peripheral blood samples were taken at the time of initial diagnosis, before any treatment was given. An independent validation cohort comprised some 18 hyperthyroidism patients and roughly 15 patients who later progressed from hyperthyroidism to ophthalmopathy. Following sample collection, hyperthyroidism patients were given methimazole at a starting dose of 30 mg daily, and ophthalmopathy patients were given high-dose intravenous methylprednisolone. In total, 135 blood samples were TCR-sequenced: 40 to 45 ophthalmopathy, approximately 75 hyperthyroidism and about 17 hyperthyroidism-to-ophthalmopathy patients. In five or six hyperthyroidism patients, T-cell repertoires of thyroid tissue and blood were compared. The 75 to 100 discovery patients were randomly split 7:3 into training and test sets. To explore V-J signatures that distinguish ophthalmopathy from hyperthyroidism, a discovery set of 90 to 100 patients was enrolled, made up of 43 with ophthalmopathy and 55 to 65 with stable hyperthyroidism. To tell Graves' ophthalmopathy apart from Graves' hyperthyroidism, and to predict which patients would progress to ophthalmopathy, the study relied on TCR beta repertoire signatures.

Results the study describes overall, beyond this receptor: In validation, the model predicted ophthalmopathy progression with about 64% sensitivity and roughly 78% specificity; eleven to twelve predicted patients were CT-confirmed with GO in a median of about 7.1 months. No statistical method was used to set the sample size in advance, and the investigators knew which group each participant was assigned to. Ophthalmopathy was separated from stable hyperthyroidism by the 13-signature model with more than 85% sensitivity and less than 82% specificity in cross-validation and with 80%/75% in the test set. Most expanded thyroid clonotypes with frequency above 0.001 were also detected in blood, suggesting blood repertoires may reflect the thyroid immune response.

For repertoire sequencing, TCR beta CDR3 regions were amplified from RNA transcripts. The first round of RT-PCR was done with HTBI primers and the Qiagen OneStep RT-PCR kit, and was followed by a second round of multiplex PCR, then size selection and purification. Libraries were sequenced paired-end with 100 bp reads on an Illumina HiSeq2000. On the study's bioinformatics: Reads were processed with SOAPnuke, discarding reads with adapters, uncalled bases, mean Phred below 15, or no exact constant-primer or identifier match. COPE v1.2.5 was used to merge high-quality paired reads. Clonotypes were defined as unique nucleotide sequences and were aligned to IMGT TRB V, D and J references using MiTCR v1.1. The analysis was limited to V-J combinations with a frequency above 0.0001, which together covered 98% to 99.2% of repertoires. For each V-J combination, a TCR clonal expansion and chaos score was defined as F50 clonal expansion divided by the chaos observed in the TCRdist matrix. Welch's t-statistics and random forest were used to narrow the features down to roughly twelve V-J combinations, which were then fed into a naive Bayes classifier. The Morisita-Horn index was used to measure how similar the thyroid and blood repertoires were. The public reads were reprocessed in TCRdb via fastp at Q25 and MiXCR, keeping in-frame beta chains. Merged by CDR3 protein, the rows form single entries marked with the most common genes and DNA. These V and J calls are TCRdb output, not the study's own analysis. Recorded for this sample are under 800,000 distinct CDR3 sequences; 22% of them occurred a single time. Of the sample, approximately 7% is held by the ten largest clones.

Stable hyperthyroidism was defined as no progression to ophthalmopathy within 18 months of follow-up. Patients with hyperthyroidism were aged 18 to 65 years, had been newly diagnosed, and had a disease duration of less than 2 months. Patients with other autoimmune diseases, uncontrolled infections, pregnancy or lactation were excluded. Clinical symptoms, serum thyroxine, TRAb, thyroid ultrasound and orbital computed tomography were used for diagnosis. PBMCs were isolated from more than 8 ml of fresh peripheral blood by Ficoll-Paque density gradient centrifugation. Total RNA was extracted with Trizol reagent and quality-checked on an Agilent 2100 Bioanalyzer. The sequenced sample was peripheral blood. The clonotype originates from a woman under 30 with stable Graves' hyperthyroidism. Some clones in this sample may be carry-over from other donors' samples. Donor details come from another sample of the same person, matched by shared clones.

At the DNA level, the sequence is TGTGCCAGCAACGTGGACAGGGAGGGGACTGAAGCTTTCTTT. It translates to CASNVDREGTEAFF. The receptor chain draws on TRBV12-3 or TRBV12-4 and TRBJ1-1; a stretch of 8 junction bases matches TRBD1. Germline trimming: 7 bases from V, 5 bases from J; junction bases outside gene matches: 9. CDR3 length: 14 amino acids, cysteine to phenylalanine. CDR3 DNA is the only sequence kept; it has 42 bases, read in frame from the first base.